One T cell receptor beta chain is described in this entry. Antigen: not known. This sample is drawn from a study of PD-1 blockade in mismatch repair-deficient tumors. In the study overall: Patients had 12 to 13 mismatch repair-deficient cancer types and were previously treated and progressing.

V was cut by 2 bases and J by 4 bases, with 6 bases left in between. CDR1 and CDR2 (germline): MNHEY, SVGAGI. CDR3 length: 13 amino acids. The method was immunoSEQ multiplex PCR; TCRdb's version includes in-frame clones alone and lacks a portion of them. The sample has around 100,000 clones, about 74% seen once; the top ten hold 4.7%. General study results and limits: Tumor-resident clones, often undetectable pretreatment in blood, expanded then contracted after pembrolizumab.

TCR sequencing covered a few patients who responded to pembrolizumab. This specimen was peripheral blood, taken about 13 months after starting pembrolizumab. The sequence derives from an adult with mismatch repair-deficient cancer. This chain joins TRBV6-5 and TRBJ1-5, with no clear D. The CDR3 here is CASSYVKNQPQHF. CDR3 DNA sequence: TGTGCCAGCAGTTACGTAAAAAATCAGCCCCAGCATTTT.